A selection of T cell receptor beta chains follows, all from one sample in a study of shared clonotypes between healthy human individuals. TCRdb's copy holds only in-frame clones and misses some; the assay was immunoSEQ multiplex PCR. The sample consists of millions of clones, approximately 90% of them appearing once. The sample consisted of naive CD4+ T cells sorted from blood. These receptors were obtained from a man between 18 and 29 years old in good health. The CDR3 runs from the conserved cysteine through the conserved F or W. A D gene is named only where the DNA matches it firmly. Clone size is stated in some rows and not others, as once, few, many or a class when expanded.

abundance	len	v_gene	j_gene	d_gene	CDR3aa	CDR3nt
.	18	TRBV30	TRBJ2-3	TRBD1	CAFANPFPGQGFTDTQYF	TGTGCCTTTGCGAACCCCTTTCCGGGACAGGGTTTCACAGATACGCAGTATTTT
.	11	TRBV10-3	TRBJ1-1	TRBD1	CATGQGSLAFF	TGTGCCACCGGACAGGGTTCGTTAGCTTTCTTT
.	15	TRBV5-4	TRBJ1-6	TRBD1	CASSSGQTLNSPLHF	TGTGCCAGCAGCTCGGGACAGACTCTTAATTCACCCCTCCACTTT
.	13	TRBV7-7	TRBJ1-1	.	CASSPGPNTEAFF	TGTGCTAGCAGCCCCGGGCCGAACACTGAAGCTTTCTTT
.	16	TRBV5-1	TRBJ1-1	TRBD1	CASSFVDRAMNTEAFF	TGCGCCAGCAGCTTCGTGGACAGGGCAATGAACACTGAAGCTTTCTTT
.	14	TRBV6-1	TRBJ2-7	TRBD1	CASSGTGIMVEQYF	TGTGCCAGCAGTGGGACAGGTATCATGGTCGAGCAGTACTTC
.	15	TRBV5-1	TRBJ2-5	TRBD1	CASSLSGTGSETQYF	TGCGCCAGCAGCTTGTCCGGGACAGGGTCGGAGACCCAGTACTTC
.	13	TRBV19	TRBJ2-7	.	CASSIRQSYEQYF	TGTGCCAGTAGTATCCGCCAATCCTACGAGCAGTACTTC
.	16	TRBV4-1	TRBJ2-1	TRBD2	CASSHPGLAGGDEQFF	TGCGCCAGCAGCCATCCCGGACTAGCGGGGGGAGACGAGCAGTTCTTC
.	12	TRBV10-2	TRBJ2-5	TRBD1	CASGGQEETQYF	TGCGCCAGCGGGGGACAGGAAGAGACCCAGTACTTC
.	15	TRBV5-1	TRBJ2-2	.	CASSGGSPNTGELFF	TGCGCCAGCAGCGGGGGGAGTCCCAACACCGGGGAGCTGTTTTTT
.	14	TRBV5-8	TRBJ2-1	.	CASQARDLYNEQFF	TGTGCCAGTCAAGCCCGGGACCTGTACAATGAGCAGTTCTTC
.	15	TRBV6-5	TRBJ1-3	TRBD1	CASSQDRGPGNTIYF	TGTGCCAGCAGCCAGGACAGGGGGCCAGGAAACACCATATATTTT
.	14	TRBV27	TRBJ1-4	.	CASSSGTANEKLFF	TGTGCCAGCAGTAGCGGGACTGCCAATGAAAAACTGTTTTTT
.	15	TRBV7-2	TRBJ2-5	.	CASSLVGLAQETQYF	TGTGCCAGCAGCTTAGTTGGTCTAGCGCAAGAGACCCAGTACTTC
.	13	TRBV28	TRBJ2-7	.	CATLAPVRGEQYF	TGTGCCACCTTAGCGCCAGTGCGGGGCGAGCAGTACTTC
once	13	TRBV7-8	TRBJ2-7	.	CASSLRTSYEQYF	TGTGCCAGCAGCTTAAGGACAAGCTACGAGCAGTACTTC
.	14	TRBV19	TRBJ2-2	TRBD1	CASRQGRNTGELFF	TGTGCCAGTCGACAGGGCAGAAACACCGGGGAGCTGTTTTTT
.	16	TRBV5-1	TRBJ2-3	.	CASSLEGPPVADTQYF	TGCGCCAGCAGCTTGGAGGGTCCTCCCGTGGCAGATACGCAGTATTTT
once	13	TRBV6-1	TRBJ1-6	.	CASKDSYNSPLHF	TGTGCCAGCAAGGACTCCTATAATTCACCCCTCCACTTT
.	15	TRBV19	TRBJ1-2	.	CASSTTIGTNYGYTF	TGTGCCAGTAGTACAACTATAGGGACAAACTATGGCTACACCTTC
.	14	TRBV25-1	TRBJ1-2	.	CASSLTGLNYGYTF	TGTGCCAGCAGCCTGACGGGACTTAACTATGGCTACACCTTC
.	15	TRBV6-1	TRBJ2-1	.	CASSERETVYNEQFF	TGTGCCAGCAGTGAACGGGAGACAGTCTACAATGAGCAGTTCTTC
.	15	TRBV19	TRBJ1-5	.	CASSIGGYMNQPQHF	TGTGCCAGTAGTATAGGGGGGTACATGAATCAGCCCCAGCATTTT